The 21 T cell receptor beta chains below all came from one sample that was sequenced in a study of CD8 T cells in Susac syndrome. RNA, at 0.5 to 1 ug, was reverse transcribed with random hexamers. Via MiXCR, TCRdb re-called the immunoSEQ multiplex PCR reads, giving one row per CDR3 protein. Here the sample spans roughly 170,000 distinct CDR3 sequences, 85% to 95% being singletons. The sample was CD4+ T cells from PBMCs. These receptors were obtained from a human donor with multiple sclerosis.

CDR3 in DNA: TGTGCCAGCAGCCTCTATACGGTTGCAGGGGATACGCAGTATTTT. Translation gives CASSLYTVAGDTQYF. V is TRBV7-2 and J is TRBJ2-3; D might be TRBD1 (5 bases). The V end was cut by 5 bases, the J end by 6 bases, with 18 bases between. The CDR3 is made up of 15 amino acids. Germline-derived CDR1 and CDR2 are SGHTA and FQGNSA.

This rearrangement joins TRBV6-2 or TRBV6-3 to TRBJ2-3, with 9 bases identical to TRBD1. Germline V gene sequence: CDR1 MNHEY, CDR2 SVGEGT. The CDR3 has 14 amino acids. V shed 6 bases and J 7 bases; nucleotides not matched to a gene: 8. CDR3: CASRTQGAQHTQYF. The DNA of the CDR3 is TGTGCCAGCAGGACACAGGGGGCGCAGCATACGCAGTATTTT.

V usage is TRBV29-1 and J usage is TRBJ2-6, with D unresolved. The ends were cut back, 4 bases at V and 0 bases at J, with 4 bases in the middle. The CDR3 spans 13 residues. From germline, CDR1 is SQVTM and CDR2 ANQGSEA. The CDR3 protein is CSVGVSGANVLTF. As DNA, the CDR3 is TGCAGCGTTGGTGTCTCTGGGGCCAACGTCCTGACTTTC.

In its sample, this clonotype was seen once. V is TRBV27 and J is TRBJ1-2; D unresolved. The V gene lost 7 bases and the J gene lost 1 base, with 13 bases spanning the gap. This CDR3 is built from 14 residues. Germline V lookup: CDR1 MNHEY, CDR2 SMNVEV (reference sequence). The CDR3 bases are TGTGCCAGCACTTCGTACGCGGATAACTATGGCTACACCTTC. Its protein product is CASTSYADNYGYTF.

The chain recombines TRBV3-1 with TRBJ2-1; 10 nucleotides align to TRBD1. CDR3 length: 15 amino acids. Germline lookup yields CDR1 LGHDT and CDR2 YNNKEL (reference sequence). The junction had 5 bases not matched to a gene; V was cut back by 4 bases and J by 5 bases. CDR3 residues: CASSPRDRGHNEQFF. The CDR3 bases are TGTGCCAGCAGCCCCCGGGACAGGGGACACAATGAGCAGTTCTTC.

The rearrangement joins TRBV29-1 to TRBJ2-3, with TRBD1 matching 8 bases. Per the germline V gene, CDR1 is SQVTM and CDR2 is ANQGSEA. Trimming took 6 bases from V and 6 from J; bases not matched to a gene: 5. The CDR3 loop spans 12 amino acids. The CDR3 coding sequence is TGCAGCGTCCCTCAGGGGGCTGATACGCAGTATTTT. It encodes CSVPQGADTQYF.

The chain couples TRBV7-9 to TRBJ2-6; D is uncertain. Trimming stripped 7 bases from V and 0 bases from J, with 16 bases between. CDR1 is SEHNR, CDR2 FQNEAQ, per germline (reference sequence). The CDR3 extends over 17 amino acids. For the CDR3, the DNA is TGTGCCAGCACCCGGGTGGGCCTTAGCTCTGGGGCCAACGTCCTGACTTTC. Translation: CASTRVGLSSGANVLTF.

This chain uses TRBV30 with TRBJ1-3; D might be TRBD1 (6 bases). From germline, CDR1 is GTSNPN and CDR2 SVGIG (reference sequence). The CDR3 loop spans 12 amino acids. Trimming took 2 bases from V and 8 from J, leaving 10 bases between them. Here the CDR3 DNA reads TGTGCCTGGAGTCTAGGGGGGGACACCATATATTTT. Translating it yields CAWSLGGDTIYF.

The rearrangement uses TRBV7-2 and TRBJ2-7; TRBD1 is a possible D gene (5 bases). The V gene's germline CDR1 is SGHTA and CDR2 FQGNSA. Trimming left V 5 bases short and J 2 bases short, with 16 bases between. CDR3 length: 15 residues. The chain's CDR3 is CASSLERGLTYEQYF. Written as DNA, the CDR3 is TGTGCCAGCAGCCTAGAAAGGGGCCTTACCTACGAGCAGTACTTC.

The CDR3 coding sequence is TGCAGTGCTAGGGACGAGACCCAGTACTTC. Its protein is CSARDETQYF. The chain links TRBV20-1 to TRBJ2-5; D unresolved. This CDR3 has 10 amino acids. V was cut by 3 bases and J by 5 bases, with 4 bases left in between. Germline CDR1 and CDR2: DFQATT and SNEGSKA (reference sequence).

The V call is TRBV3-1, the J call TRBJ2-7; possibly TRBD2 for D (5 bases). Germline CDR1 is LGHDT and CDR2 is YNNKEL (reference sequence). V lost 3 bases and J 7 bases, leaving 13 bases between the germline ends. The CDR3 spans 13 residues. The CDR3 nucleotides are TGTGCCAGCAGCCATCTCATTGGGGAGGAGCAGTACTTC. Translated, it gives CASSHLIGEEQYF.

This clonotype was recorded once. The rearrangement joins TRBV27 to TRBJ2-2; 10 bases agree with TRBD2. Per germline, CDR1 MNHEY and CDR2 SMNVEV (reference sequence). The CDR3 length is 15 residues. Trimming took 3 bases from V and 6 from J; bases not matched to a gene: 4. CDR3 DNA sequence: TGTGCCAGCAGTTTGAAGCGGGGGGGCGCCGGGGAGCTGTTTTTT. As protein: CASSLKRGGAGELFF.

The chain is built from TRBV4-3 and TRBJ1-1; D unclear. Germline lookup yields CDR1 LGHNA and CDR2 YSLEER. The CDR3 runs 15 residues. V lost 4 bases, J lost 1 base, and 13 bases lay in between. The CDR3: CASSRLSAGNTEAFF. In DNA, the CDR3 is TGCGCCAGCAGCCGACTCTCGGCAGGGAACACTGAAGCTTTCTTT.

The CDR3 sequence: CSSPDLTVPNTEAFF. CDR3 nucleotide sequence: TGCAGTTCTCCGGACTTGACGGTACCGAACACTGAAGCTTTCTTT. The chain combines TRBV20-1 with TRBJ1-1; D unresolved. The CDR3 consists of 15 residues. Trimming stripped 8 bases from V and 1 base from J, with 20 bases between. Germline CDR1 and CDR2: DFQATT and SNEGSKA (reference sequence).

The V and J genes are TRBV7-3 and TRBJ2-1; maybe TRBD2 (6 bases). Germline CDR1 reads SGHTA; CDR2 reads FQGTGA. V lost 0 bases, J lost 8 bases, and 8 bases lay in between. The CDR3 covers 13 residues. The CDR3 DNA follows: TGTGCCAGCAGCTTAACGGGGACTGATGAGCAGTTCTTC. Its translation is CASSLTGTDEQFF.

The chain is built from TRBV6-1 and TRBJ2-1, with TRBD1 as a possible D gene (5 bases). Germline CDR1 MNHNS, CDR2 SASEGT. The V and J ends lost 8 bases and 7 bases respectively, with 18 bases between them. This CDR3 is 14 amino acids long. CDR3 residues: CASLAGHSGNEQFF. In DNA, the CDR3 is TGTGCCAGCCTCGCCGGACACTCCGGGAATGAGCAGTTCTTC.

The chain is built from TRBV30 and TRBJ1-4; unclear D gene. With 3 bases removed from V and 3 bases from J, the gap between germline ends came to 17 bases. This CDR3 has 16 amino acids. Germline V gene data show CDR1 as GTSNPN and CDR2 as SVGIG (reference sequence). DNA for the CDR3: TGTGCCTGGAGCCATTGGGGAGATGGTGCTAATGAAAAACTGTTTTTT. This gives the protein CAWSHWGDGANEKLFF.

The chain carries TRBV18 and TRBJ1-5, with 7 bases fitting TRBD1. Per germline, CDR1 KGHSH and CDR2 LQKENI. The CDR3 runs to 14 residues. V trimming: 6 bases; J trimming: 1 base; junction bases outside the gene matches: 3. This CDR3 reads CASSTGQSNQPQHF. For the CDR3, the DNA is TGTGCCAGCTCGACAGGGCAGAGCAATCAGCCCCAGCATTTT.

The J gene is TRBJ2-1, the V gene TRBV9; D perhaps matches TRBD1 (6 bases). The CDR3 has 15 residues. The V end was cut by 2 bases, the J end by 1 base, with 10 bases between. The germline V gene encodes CDR1 SGDLS and CDR2 YYNGEE. The CDR3 loop is CASSVEDSSYNEQFF. CDR3 in DNA: TGTGCCAGCAGCGTCGAGGACAGTTCCTACAATGAGCAGTTCTTC.

This clonotype was seen more than once but under ten times. The V and J genes are TRBV4-1 and TRBJ1-2, with no clear D. This CDR3 region has 16 residues. Per the germline V gene, CDR1 is MGHRA and CDR2 is YSYEKL. V lost 4 bases and J 6 bases, leaving 21 bases between the germline ends. The CDR3 spells CASSRSGPLPSDGYTF. CDR3 in DNA: TGCGCCAGCAGCCGGTCCGGGCCCTTGCCATCCGATGGCTACACCTTC.

This chain links TRBV2 with TRBJ1-6; tentatively, D is TRBD1 (5 bases). Trimming shortened V by 3 bases and J by 3 bases, and 9 bases separated the two germline ends. CDR3 length equals 15 residues. CDR1 SNHLY and CDR2 FYNNEI come from the germline V gene. This CDR3 reads CASSERDFYNSPLHF. The CDR3 bases are TGTGCCAGCAGTGAGAGGGACTTCTATAATTCACCCCTCCACTTT.